This T cell receptor (beta chain) was found in a study of T cells in Graves' hyperthyroidism and ophthalmopathy. At the level of the study: Once the initial diagnosis was made, peripheral blood was obtained before any treatment. General study results and limits: Most thyroid clonotypes that were expanded above 0.001 also turned up in blood.

The study included ophthalmopathy patients with Clinical Activity Score at least 3, NOSPECS grade at least 4 and duration under 3 months. Those patients with uncontrolled infection, other autoimmune disease, pregnancy or lactation were excluded. Amplified TCR beta CDR3 regions derived from RNA transcripts. The primer set for the first-round RT-PCR of the TCR CDR3 was HTBI. TCRdb re-derived calls from the multiplex PCR reads in MiXCR, one entry per CDR3 protein. The data show about 520,000 distinct CDR3 sequences, with roughly 25% seen just once and around 10% held by the top ten. On this clonotype itself: As yet, its antigen is unknown.

The CDR3 runs to 14 residues. CDR1 and CDR2 (germline): MGHRA, YSYEKL. The ends lost 5 bases at V and 6 bases at J; junction bases unmatched: 6. Sequenced material: blood. The V gene is TRBV4-1, the J gene TRBJ1-5, with 8 bases fitting TRBD1. The receptor comes from a woman aged 25 to 39 with Graves' ophthalmopathy. The CDR3 nucleotides are TGCGCCAGCAGCTGGACAGGGTTCGGTCAGCCCCAGCATTTT. Translated, it gives CASSWTGFGQPQHF.